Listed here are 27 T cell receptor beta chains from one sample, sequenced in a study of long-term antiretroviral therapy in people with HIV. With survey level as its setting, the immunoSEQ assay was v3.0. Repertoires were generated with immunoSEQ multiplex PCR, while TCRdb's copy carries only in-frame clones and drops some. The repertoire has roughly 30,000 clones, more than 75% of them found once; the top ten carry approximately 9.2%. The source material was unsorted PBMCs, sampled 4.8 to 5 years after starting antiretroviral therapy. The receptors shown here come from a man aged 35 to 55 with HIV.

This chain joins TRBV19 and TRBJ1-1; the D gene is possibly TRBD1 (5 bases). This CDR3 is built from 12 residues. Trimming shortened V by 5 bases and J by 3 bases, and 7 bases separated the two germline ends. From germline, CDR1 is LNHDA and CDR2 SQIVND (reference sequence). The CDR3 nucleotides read TGTGCCAGTAGTTCAGGGTACACTGAAGCTTTCTTT. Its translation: CASSSGYTEAFF.

The DNA for the CDR3 is TGTGCCAGCAGCCATGGGAAGCGGCTCAATCAGCCCCAGCATTTT. The encoded protein is CASSHGKRLNQPQHF. The genes are TRBV28 and TRBJ1-5; D is unclear. The CDR3 runs 15 residues. Germline V gives CDR1 MDHEN, CDR2 SYDVKM. Between the trimmed V and J ends, which lost 6 bases and 3 bases, there was a span of 15 bases.

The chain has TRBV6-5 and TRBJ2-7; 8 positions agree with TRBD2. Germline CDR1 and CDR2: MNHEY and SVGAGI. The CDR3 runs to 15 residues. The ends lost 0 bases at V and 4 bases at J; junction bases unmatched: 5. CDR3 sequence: CASSYSSGGGYEQYF. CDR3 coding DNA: TGTGCCAGCAGTTACTCGTCCGGGGGGGGTTACGAGCAGTACTTC.

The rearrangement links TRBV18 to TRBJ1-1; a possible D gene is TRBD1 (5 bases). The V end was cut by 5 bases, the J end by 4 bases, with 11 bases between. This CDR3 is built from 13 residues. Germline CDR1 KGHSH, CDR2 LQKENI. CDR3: CASSGAGGTEAFF. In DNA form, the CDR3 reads TGTGCCAGCTCAGGAGCTGGGGGCACTGAAGCTTTCTTT.

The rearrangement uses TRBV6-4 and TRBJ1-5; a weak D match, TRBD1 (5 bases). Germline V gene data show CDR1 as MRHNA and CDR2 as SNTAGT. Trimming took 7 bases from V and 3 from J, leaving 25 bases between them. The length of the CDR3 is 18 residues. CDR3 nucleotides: TGTGCCAGCACGGAGGCGGCAGGGTGGCTGCCTATCAATCAGCCCCAGCATTTT. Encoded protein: CASTEAAGWLPINQPQHF.

This CDR3 reads CASSFGTSGGIDEQYF. In DNA, the CDR3 is TGCGCCAGCAGCTTTGGGACTAGCGGGGGGATTGACGAGCAGTACTTC. V is TRBV5-1 and J is TRBJ2-7, with 15 bases identical to TRBD2. The CDR3 contains 16 residues. V lost 2 bases and J lost 5; bases outside the gene matches: 5. CDR1 is SGHRS and CDR2 is YFSETQ in the germline V gene.

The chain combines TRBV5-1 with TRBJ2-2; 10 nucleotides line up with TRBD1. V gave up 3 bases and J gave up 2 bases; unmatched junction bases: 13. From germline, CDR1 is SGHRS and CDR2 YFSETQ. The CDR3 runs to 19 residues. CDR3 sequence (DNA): TGCGCCAGCAGCTCCGTCCCGGGACAGGGGACTGGAAACACCGGGGAGCTGTTTTTT. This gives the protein CASSSVPGQGTGNTGELFF.

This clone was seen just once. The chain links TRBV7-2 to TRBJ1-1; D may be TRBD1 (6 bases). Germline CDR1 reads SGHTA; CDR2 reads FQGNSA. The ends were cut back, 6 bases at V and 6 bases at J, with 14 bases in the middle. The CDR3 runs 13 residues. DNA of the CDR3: TGTGCCAGCAGAGCTACAGGGAAAGCTGAAGCTTTCTTT. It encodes CASRATGKAEAFF.

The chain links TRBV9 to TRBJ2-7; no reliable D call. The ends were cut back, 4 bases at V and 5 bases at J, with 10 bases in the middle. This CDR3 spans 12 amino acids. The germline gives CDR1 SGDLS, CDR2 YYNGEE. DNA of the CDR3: TGTGCCAGCAGCTCACTGACGGACGAGCAGTACTTC. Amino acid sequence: CASSSLTDEQYF.

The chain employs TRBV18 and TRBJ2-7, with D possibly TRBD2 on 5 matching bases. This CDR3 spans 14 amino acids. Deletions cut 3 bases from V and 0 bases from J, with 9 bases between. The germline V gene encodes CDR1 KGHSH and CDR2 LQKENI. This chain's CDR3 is CASSPVGSSYEQYF. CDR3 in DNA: TGTGCCAGCTCACCGGTTGGGAGCTCCTACGAGCAGTACTTC.

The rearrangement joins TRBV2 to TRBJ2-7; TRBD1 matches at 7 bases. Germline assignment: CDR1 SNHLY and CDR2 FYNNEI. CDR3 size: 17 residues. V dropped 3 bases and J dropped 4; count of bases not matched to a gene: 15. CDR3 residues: CASSEEAGAGGWYEQYF. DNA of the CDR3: TGTGCCAGCAGTGAGGAGGCTGGGGCAGGGGGTTGGTACGAGCAGTACTTC.

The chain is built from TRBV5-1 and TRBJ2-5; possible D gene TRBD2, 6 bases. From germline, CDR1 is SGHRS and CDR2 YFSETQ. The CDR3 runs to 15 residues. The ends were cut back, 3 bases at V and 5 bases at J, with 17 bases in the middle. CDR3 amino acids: CASSSTGSGGETQYF. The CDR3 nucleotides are TGCGCCAGCAGCTCCACCGGGAGCGGCGGGGAGACCCAGTACTTC.

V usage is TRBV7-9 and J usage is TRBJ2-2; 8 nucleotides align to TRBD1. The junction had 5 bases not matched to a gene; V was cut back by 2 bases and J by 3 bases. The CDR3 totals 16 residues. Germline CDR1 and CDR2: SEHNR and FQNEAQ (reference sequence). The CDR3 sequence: CASSLSPDRDTGELFF. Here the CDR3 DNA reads TGTGCCAGCAGCTTATCTCCGGACAGGGACACCGGGGAGCTGTTTTTT. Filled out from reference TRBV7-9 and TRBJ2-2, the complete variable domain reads DTGVSQNPRHKITKRGQNVTFRCDPISEHNRLYWYRQTLGQGPEFLTYFQNEAQLEKSRLLSDRFSAERPKGSFSTLEIQRTEQGDSAMYLCASSLSPDRDTGELFFGEGSRLTVL.

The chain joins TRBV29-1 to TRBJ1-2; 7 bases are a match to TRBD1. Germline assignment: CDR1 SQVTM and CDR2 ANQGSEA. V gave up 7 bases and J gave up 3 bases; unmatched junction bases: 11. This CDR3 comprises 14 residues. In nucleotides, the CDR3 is TGCAGCGGAGGGCAGGGGGATAGTTACTATGGCTACACCTTC. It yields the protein CSGGQGDSYYGYTF.

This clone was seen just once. The CDR3 DNA follows: TGTGCCAGCAGCTCCGGGACAGGATCGGACCATAATGAAAAACTGTTTTTT. Encoded protein: CASSSGTGSDHNEKLFF. The V call is TRBV11-2, the J call TRBJ1-4, with TRBD1 matching 8 bases. This CDR3 comprises 17 residues. Germline assignment: CDR1 SGHAT and CDR2 FQNNGV. The J segment lost 4 bases and the V segment lost 4 bases, leaving 11 bases of the junction unmatched.

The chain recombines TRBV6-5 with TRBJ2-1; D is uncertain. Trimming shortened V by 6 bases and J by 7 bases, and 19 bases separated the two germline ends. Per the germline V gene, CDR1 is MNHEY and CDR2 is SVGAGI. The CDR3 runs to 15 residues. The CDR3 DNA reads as TGTGCCAGCAGACGGCTGGGTGCTACTGTAAATGAGCAGTTCTTC. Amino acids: CASRRLGATVNEQFF.

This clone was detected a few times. The CDR3 sequence: CASSVQGSYSPLHF. The CDR3 DNA reads as TGTGCCAGCAGTGTACAGGGGAGTTACTCACCCCTCCACTTT. The chain couples TRBV27 to TRBJ1-6; 7 positions match TRBD1. V lost 5 bases and J lost 10; bases outside the gene matches: 8. Germline CDR1 MNHEY, CDR2 SMNVEV (reference sequence). There are 14 residues in the CDR3.

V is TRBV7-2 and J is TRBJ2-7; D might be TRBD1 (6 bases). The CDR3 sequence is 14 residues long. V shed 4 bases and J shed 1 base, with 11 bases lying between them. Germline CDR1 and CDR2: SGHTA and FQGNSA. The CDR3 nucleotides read TGTGCCAGCAGCTCTCGACAGGTATCCTACGAGCAGTACTTC. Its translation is CASSSRQVSYEQYF.

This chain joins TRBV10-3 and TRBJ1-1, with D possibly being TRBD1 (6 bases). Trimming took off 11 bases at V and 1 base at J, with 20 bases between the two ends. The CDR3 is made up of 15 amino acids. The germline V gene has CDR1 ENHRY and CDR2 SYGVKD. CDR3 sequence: CAGRTDGTENTEAFF. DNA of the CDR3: TGTGCCGGCCGGACAGACGGCACCGAGAACACTGAAGCTTTCTTT.

CDR3 coding DNA: TGCAGCGTTGAAGAGGTGAGCGTCGGAAACACCATATATTTT. Amino acid sequence: CSVEEVSVGNTIYF. V and J are TRBV29-1 and TRBJ1-3; D not certain. The V gene lost 0 bases and the J gene lost 4 bases, with 10 bases spanning the gap. The CDR3 has 14 amino acids. The germline CDR1 and CDR2 sequences are SQVTM and ANQGSEA.

The CDR3 DNA is TGTGCCAGCAGCCTGGGACTTCAGCGTTCCGGGGAGCTGTTTTTT. The encoded protein is CASSLGLQRSGELFF. The rearrangement uses TRBV7-9 and TRBJ2-2; D is perhaps TRBD2 (6 bases). The germline V and J ends were trimmed by 5 bases and 6 bases, with 16 bases remaining between them. Germline V CDR1 and CDR2: SEHNR, FQNEAQ (reference sequence). This CDR3 is built from 15 residues.

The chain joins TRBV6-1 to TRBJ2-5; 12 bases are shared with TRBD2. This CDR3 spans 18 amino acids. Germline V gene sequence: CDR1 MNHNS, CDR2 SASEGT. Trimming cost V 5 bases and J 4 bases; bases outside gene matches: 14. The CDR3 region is CASSKGLAGSGGSETQYF. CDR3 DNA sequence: TGTGCCAGCAGTAAAGGACTAGCGGGAAGCGGCGGGTCAGAGACCCAGTACTTC.

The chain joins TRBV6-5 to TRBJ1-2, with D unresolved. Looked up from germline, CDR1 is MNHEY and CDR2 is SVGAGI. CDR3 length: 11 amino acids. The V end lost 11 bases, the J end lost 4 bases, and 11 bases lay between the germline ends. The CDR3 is CAATGGYGYTF. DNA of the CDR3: TGTGCCGCGACGGGCGGCTATGGCTACACCTTC.

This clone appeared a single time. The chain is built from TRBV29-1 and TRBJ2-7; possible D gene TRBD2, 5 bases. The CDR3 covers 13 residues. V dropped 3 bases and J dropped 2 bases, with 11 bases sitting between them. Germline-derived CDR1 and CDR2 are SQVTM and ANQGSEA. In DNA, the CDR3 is TGCAGCGTTGAGATACCCGGGACCTACGAGCAGTACTTC. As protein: CSVEIPGTYEQYF.

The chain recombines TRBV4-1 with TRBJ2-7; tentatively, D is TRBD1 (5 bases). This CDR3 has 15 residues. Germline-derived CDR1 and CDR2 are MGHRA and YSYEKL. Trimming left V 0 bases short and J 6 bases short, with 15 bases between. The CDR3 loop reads CASSQDRDRYSEQYF. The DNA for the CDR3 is TGCGCCAGCAGCCAAGATCGCGACAGATACTCCGAGCAGTACTTC.

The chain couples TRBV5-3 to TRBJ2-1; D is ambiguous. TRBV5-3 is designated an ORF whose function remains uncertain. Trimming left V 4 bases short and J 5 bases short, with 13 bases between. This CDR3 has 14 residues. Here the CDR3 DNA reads TGTGCCAGAAGCCCTGCCCGATATAACAATGAGCAGTTCTTC. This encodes CARSPARYNNEQFF.

The CDR3 protein is CASSSWEGKTGELFF. The DNA of the CDR3 is TGTGCCAGCAGTTCTTGGGAAGGGAAAACCGGGGAGCTGTTTTTT. The chain has TRBV27 and TRBJ2-2; no firm D call. CDR1 and CDR2 (germline): MNHEY, SMNVEV (reference sequence). CDR3 length: 15 amino acids. V was shortened by 4 bases and J by 5 bases, with 14 bases between the two germline ends.